This T cell receptor beta chain was sequenced for a study of T cell responses to AZD1222 COVID-19 vaccine. The protocol was immunoSEQ multiplex PCR, while the TCRdb copy is restricted to in-frame clones and leaves out a portion. This table has 95,000 to 150,000 clones, 80% to 90% appearing once. The CDR3 sequence is 14 residues long. V shed 5 bases and J 8 bases; nucleotides not matched to a gene: 10. Germline V lookup: CDR1 LGHDT, CDR2 YNNKEL (reference sequence). The chain carries TRBV3-1 (or the pseudogene TRBV3-2) and TRBJ1-2; 8 positions match TRBD1. The sequencing used peripheral blood, collected on day 0 of AZD1222 vaccination. This sequence originates from an adult in good health. CDR3 sequence (DNA): TGTGCCAGCAGCTTGCGGCAGGGGGCGGGAGGCTACACCTTC. This sequence encodes CASSLRQGAGGYTF.